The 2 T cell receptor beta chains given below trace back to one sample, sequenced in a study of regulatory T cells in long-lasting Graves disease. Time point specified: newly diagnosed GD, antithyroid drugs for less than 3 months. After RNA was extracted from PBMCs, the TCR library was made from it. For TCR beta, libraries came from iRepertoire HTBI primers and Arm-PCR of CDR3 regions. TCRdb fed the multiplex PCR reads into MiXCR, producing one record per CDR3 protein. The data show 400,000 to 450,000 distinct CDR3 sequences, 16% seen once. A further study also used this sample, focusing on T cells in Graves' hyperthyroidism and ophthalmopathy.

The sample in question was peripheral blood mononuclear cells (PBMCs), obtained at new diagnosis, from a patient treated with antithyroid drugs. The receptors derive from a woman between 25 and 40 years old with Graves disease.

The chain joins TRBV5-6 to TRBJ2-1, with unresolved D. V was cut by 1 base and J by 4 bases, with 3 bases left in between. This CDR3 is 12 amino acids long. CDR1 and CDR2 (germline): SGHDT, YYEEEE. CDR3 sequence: CASSLYYNEQFF. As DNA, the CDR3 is TGTGCCAGCAGCTTGTATTACAATGAGCAGTTCTTC. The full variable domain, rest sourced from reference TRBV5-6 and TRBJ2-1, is DAGVTQSPTHLIKTRGQQVTLRCSPKSGHDTVSWYQQALGQGPQFIFQYYEEEERQRGNFPDRFSGHQFPNYSSELNVNALLLGDSALYLCASSLYYNEQFFGPGTRLTVL.

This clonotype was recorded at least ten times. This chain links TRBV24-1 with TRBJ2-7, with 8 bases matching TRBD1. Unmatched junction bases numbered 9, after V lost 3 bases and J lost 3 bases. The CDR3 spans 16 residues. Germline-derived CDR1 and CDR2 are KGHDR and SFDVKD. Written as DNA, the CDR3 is TGTGCCACCAGTGATCCTCGCAGGACAGGGCTCTACGAGCAGTACTTC. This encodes CATSDPRRTGLYEQYF.